Shown below are 6 T cell receptor beta chains from a single sample sequenced in a study of beta chain features in type 1 diabetes. cDNA synthesis used the whole RNA isolate, giving expressed TCRB sequences. Using immunoSEQ multiplex PCR, the repertoire was profiled, and TCRdb retains in-frame clones only, with some absent. The top ten clones hold around 0.02% of a sample with 900,000 or so clones, roughly 17% of them seen once. The sample taken for sequencing was naive CD4+ T cells from blood. The receptors come from a woman between 18 and 29 years old in good health.

A few counts support this clone. The chain has TRBV5-1 and TRBJ1-2; D not resolved. This CDR3 comprises 14 residues. Trimming removed 0 bases at V and 5 bases at J, with 11 bases between. Germline assignment: CDR1 SGHRS and CDR2 YFSETQ. CDR3 DNA: TGCGCCAGCAGCTTGGGGCCGTCGAATTATGGCTACACCTTC. This codes for CASSLGPSNYGYTF.

The chain couples TRBV27 to TRBJ2-2, with 9 bases matching TRBD2. This CDR3 region has 19 residues. Germline values: CDR1 MNHEY, CDR2 SMNVEV (reference sequence). Unmatched junction bases numbered 14, after V lost 5 bases and J lost 1 base. DNA of the CDR3: TGTGCCAGCAGTCCTCCGGGACTAGCCGGAGAGGTGAACACCGGGGAGCTGTTTTTT. It encodes CASSPPGLAGEVNTGELFF.

The chain combines TRBV11-1 with TRBJ2-3; 9 bases map to TRBD2. Germline V CDR1 and CDR2: SGHAT, FQDESV (reference sequence). The length of the CDR3 is 16 residues. The V and J ends lost 5 bases and 3 bases, in that order; junction bases with no gene match: 9. CDR3 in DNA: TGTGCCAGCAGCACCGGCCTAGCGGGGTGGACAGATACGCAGTATTTT. The encoded protein is CASSTGLAGWTDTQYF.

The V call is TRBV11-2, the J call TRBJ2-1, with D perhaps given as TRBD1 or TRBD2 (5 bases each). The CDR3 runs 13 residues. Trimming left V 1 base short and J 8 bases short, with 9 bases between. The germline V gene encodes CDR1 SGHAT and CDR2 FQNNGV. CDR3 sequence reads: CASSLASGHEQFF. The DNA of the CDR3 is TGTGCCAGCAGCTTAGCTTCGGGACATGAGCAGTTCTTC.

As DNA, the CDR3 is TGCGCCAGCAGCTTACCCCAGAAAGAGACCCAGTACTTC. This encodes CASSLPQKETQYF. The chain combines TRBV5-1 with TRBJ2-5; no clear D. CDR3 length: 13 residues. Germline-derived CDR1 and CDR2 are SGHRS and YFSETQ. V was shortened by 2 bases and J by 3 bases, with 8 bases between the two germline ends.

V usage is TRBV5-1 and J usage is TRBJ2-1; TRBD2 matches at 12 bases. V dropped 2 bases and J dropped 4; count of bases not matched to a gene: 10. Per germline, CDR1 SGHRS and CDR2 YFSETQ. The CDR3 loop spans 18 amino acids. CDR3: CASSFSPSGRAKYNEQFF. CDR3 DNA sequence: TGCGCCAGCAGCTTTAGTCCTAGCGGGAGGGCGAAGTACAATGAGCAGTTCTTC.